This T cell receptor beta chain was recorded in a study of cytomegalovirus exposure and HLA in healthy donors. Germline CDR1 ENHRY, CDR2 SYGVKD. The CDR3 contains 16 residues. Germline trimming cut 5 bases from V and 9 bases from J; bases unmatched to any gene: 17. The PCR used 60 Vbeta and 13 Jbeta primers. Clones were sequenced by immunoSEQ multiplex PCR, and TCRdb holds only the in-frame ones, with some missing. The profile shows fewer than 200,000 clones, 81% of them singletons. This clonotype originated in a woman aged 18-29 years in good health and CMV-seronegative. The chain combines TRBV10-3 with TRBJ2-7; 9 nucleotides match TRBD1. Material: PBMCs. CDR3 nucleotide sequence: TGTGCCATCAGTCAGGAACCGGGACAGGGCGGTTTAGGGCAGTACTTC. It encodes CAISQEPGQGGLGQYF.